This entry features one TCR beta chain sequence. The antigen is not known. Documented treatment: roughly 10-day PBMC culture with coronavirus spike peptide pools or control peptides (ViraFEST assay). Germline assignment: CDR1 MDHEN and CDR2 SYDVKM. Trimming took 8 bases from V and 9 from J; bases not matched to a gene: 16. The CDR3 has 15 residues. The sample is drawn from a study of vaccination and CD4 T cells after COVID-19. Study information: Cells were stimulated with overlapping spike peptides from SARS-CoV-2, HCoV-NL63, HCoV-OC43 and HCoV-229E.

An Oncomine TCR Beta short-read assay was used to sequence the DNA from cultured CD4+ T cells. Scientists extracted genomic DNA from CD4+ T cells grown in culture. One entry per CDR3 protein results from TCRdb running MiXCR on the PCR reads. The table includes roughly 14,000 distinct CDR3 sequences, 35% to 50% detected once. This TCR came from a human donor who had recovered from COVID-19. The specimen comprised CD4+ T cells from blood, cultured in vitro, sampled before SARS-CoV-2 vaccination. The gene calls are TRBV28 and TRBJ2-4, with 7 bases that match TRBD2. The CDR3 DNA follows: TGTGCCAGCTCGGAGGCCGGTCCACCGGGGGGCATTCAGTACTTC. It translates to CASSEAGPPGGIQYF.